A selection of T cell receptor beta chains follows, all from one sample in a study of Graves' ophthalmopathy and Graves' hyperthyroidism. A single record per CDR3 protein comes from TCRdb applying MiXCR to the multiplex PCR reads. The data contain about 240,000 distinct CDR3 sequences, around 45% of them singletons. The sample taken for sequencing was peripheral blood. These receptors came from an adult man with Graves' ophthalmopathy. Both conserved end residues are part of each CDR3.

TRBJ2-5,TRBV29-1,CSSRGRQETQYF
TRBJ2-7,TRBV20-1,CSAAPGQPPYEQYF
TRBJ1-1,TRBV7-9,CASSLEGRTTEAFF
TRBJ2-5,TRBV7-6,CASSVQRGLQETQYF
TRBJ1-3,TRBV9,CASSAQGDTIYF
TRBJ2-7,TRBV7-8,CASSFGDSPYEQYF
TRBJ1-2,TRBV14,CASNRSPGQSSSYTF
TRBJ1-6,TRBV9,CASSDVGTGGAPLHF
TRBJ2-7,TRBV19,CASSIGPNEQYF
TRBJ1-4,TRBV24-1,CATSRGPSEKLFF
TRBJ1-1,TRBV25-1,CASSDRARAFF
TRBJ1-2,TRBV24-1,CATSDPRQAYGYTF
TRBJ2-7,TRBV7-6,CASSYEVSVTRLDEQYF
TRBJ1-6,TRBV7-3,CASSSGTANSPLHF
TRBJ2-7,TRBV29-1,CSVEQGAMYEQYF
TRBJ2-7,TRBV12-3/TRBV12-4,CASSSRTTFYEQYF
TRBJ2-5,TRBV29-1,CRTGTSQETQYF
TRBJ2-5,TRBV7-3,CASSLFWREEETQYF
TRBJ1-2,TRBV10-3,CAISESGRTIYGYTF
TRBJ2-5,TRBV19,CASSIPGQGAGETQYF
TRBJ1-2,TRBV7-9,CASSLFSGDLGYTF
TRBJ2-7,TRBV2,CASSAIEVQGQYF
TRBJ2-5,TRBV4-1,CASSQPGQAVSGETQYF
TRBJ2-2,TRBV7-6,CASSFTVGPTGELFF
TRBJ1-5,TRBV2,CASSYRGGMGASGQPQHF
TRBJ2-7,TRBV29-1,CSVEDRRSYEQYF
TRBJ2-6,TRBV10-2,CASSDGAPTLGANVLTF
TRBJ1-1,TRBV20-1,CSARADNTEAFF